The 9 T cell receptor beta chains below come from one sample, sequenced in a study of cytomegalovirus exposure and HLA in healthy donors. It was with 60 Vbeta and 13 Jbeta primers that the PCR ran. Measured with immunoSEQ multiplex PCR; TCRdb has only the in-frame clones, and not every one. This sample yields 150,000 to 200,000 clones, of which roughly 77% are seen a single time; more than 3% belongs to the top ten. Input material: PBMCs. Receptors originate from a man in his forties or fifties in good health and CMV-seropositive.

The CDR3 DNA reads as TGCGCCAGCAGCCTCAGGGTATTGGCCGACTACGAGCAGTACTTC. Protein: CASSLRVLADYEQYF. This rearrangement joins TRBV4-1 to TRBJ2-7; D is possibly TRBD1 (5 bases). This CDR3 has 15 amino acids. Germline CDR1 is MGHRA and CDR2 is YSYEKL. Trimming took 4 bases from V and 3 from J, leaving 16 bases between them.

CDR3: CAISESLAHGRETQYF. The CDR3 DNA follows: TGTGCCATCAGTGAGTCACTAGCACATGGGCGAGAGACCCAGTACTTC. This rearrangement joins TRBV10-3 to TRBJ2-5; TRBD2 might be the D (6 bases). The germline gives CDR1 ENHRY, CDR2 SYGVKD. V lost 0 bases to trimming and J lost 4 bases, with 15 bases between them. The CDR3 is made up of 16 amino acids.

In nucleotides, the CDR3 is TGCGCCAGCAGCCAGGGACTAGCGGGGCTCAATGAGCAGTTCTTC. Protein sequence: CASSQGLAGLNEQFF. The chain couples TRBV4-1 to TRBJ2-1; TRBD2 aligns across 13 bases. The junction had 2 bases not matched to a gene; V was cut back by 3 bases and J by 6 bases. This CDR3 contains 15 residues. CDR1 and CDR2 (germline): MGHRA, YSYEKL.

V gene TRBV19 combines with J gene TRBJ2-1, with TRBD2 identical over 13 bases. The CDR3 has 14 amino acids. After removal of 3 bases from V and 12 bases from J, the junction contained 5 bases not matched to a gene. Germline V lookup: CDR1 LNHDA, CDR2 SQIVND (reference sequence). The CDR3 region has the DNA TGTGCCAGTAGTATCCGGGGACTAGCGGGATGGCAGTTCTTC. Translating gives CASSIRGLAGWQFF.

This clone was counted a single time. The chain couples TRBV7-8 to TRBJ2-1; tentatively, D is TRBD2 (6 bases). The CDR3 runs 15 residues. Trimming removed 5 bases at V and 6 bases at J, with 17 bases between. CDR1 and CDR2 (germline): SGHVS, FQNEAQ. The CDR3 sequence is CASSAGLPSPNEQFF. DNA of the CDR3: TGTGCCAGCAGCGCCGGACTACCCAGCCCCAATGAGCAGTTCTTC.

The rearrangement uses TRBV5-6 and TRBJ1-5; no firm D call. V was trimmed by 0 bases and J by 4 bases, leaving 11 bases between them. The CDR3 is 15 amino acids. The germline CDR1 and CDR2 sequences are SGHDT and YYEEEE. In nucleotides, the CDR3 is TGTGCCAGCAGCTTGGGAGGGATTAGGAATCAGCCCCAGCATTTT. Protein: CASSLGGIRNQPQHF.

The chain carries TRBV5-1 and TRBJ2-1; the match to TRBD2 covers 12 bases. There are 17 residues in the CDR3. From germline, CDR1 is SGHRS and CDR2 YFSETQ. V lost 1 base and J lost 7; bases outside the gene matches: 9. The CDR3 DNA reads TGCGCCAGCAGCTTGCGTCTAGCGGGAGGGGAAGGTAATGAGCAGTTCTTC. As protein: CASSLRLAGGEGNEQFF. Together with reference TRBV5-1 and TRBJ2-1, the CDR3 gives the full variable domain: KAGVTQTPRYLIKTRGQQVTLSCSPISGHRSVSWYQQTPGQGLQFLFEYFSETQRNKGNFPGRFSGRQFSNSRSEMNVSTLELGDSALYLCASSLRLAGGEGNEQFFGPGTRLTVL.

The count of this clone is one. The genes are TRBV6-5 and TRBJ1-2, with D possibly being TRBD1 (6 bases). From germline, CDR1 is MNHEY and CDR2 SVGAGI. Deletions cut 10 bases from V and 8 bases from J, with 20 bases between. This CDR3 has 13 amino acids. The DNA for the CDR3 is TGTGCCATCACAGCGGGGGGCCGGAAAGGCTACACCTTC. Amino acid sequence: CAITAGGRKGYTF.

In its sample, this clone was seen once. The rearrangement uses TRBV28 and TRBJ2-3; TRBD2 matches at 7 bases. Losses at the gene ends were 7 bases for V and 2 bases for J; bases not matched to a gene: 9. The CDR3 is 15 residues long. Germline values: CDR1 MDHEN, CDR2 SYDVKM. The CDR3 DNA is TGTGCCAGCATAGTGGCGGGAGCAACCACAGATACGCAGTATTTT. It translates to CASIVAGATTDTQYF.